Each of the 28 T cell receptor beta chains below was sequenced from the same sample in a study of cytotoxic CD8 clonotypes in ibrutinib-treated CLL (dated by TCRdb to the early 2020s). The meaning of the sample's time point label: progressive disease on ibrutinib. Libraries were constructed by the immunoSEQ multiplex PCR assay. The clones in this table, taken by TCRdb from immuneACCESS, are in-frame only. Not every clone is retained; where verified, under half of the shortfall comes from an unresolved V gene, and the cause of the rest is unknown. The sample records 250,000 to 350,000 clones, 70% to 80% of which are singletons. The top ten clonotypes cover around 5.1% of the sample. Sequences were derived from PBMCs, sampled at disease progression, from a patient treated with ibrutinib. All receptors derive from a human donor with chronic lymphocytic leukemia.

This clone was seen more than once but under ten times. The V and J genes are TRBV5-1 and TRBJ1-1; a weak D match, TRBD1 (5 bases). Trimming removed 2 bases from V and 4 bases from J, with 6 bases in between. Germline CDR1 and CDR2: SGHRS and YFSETQ. The CDR3 has 12 residues. The CDR3 reads CASSFDSTEAFF. The CDR3 DNA sequence: TGCGCCAGCAGCTTTGACAGCACTGAAGCTTTCTTT.

This rearrangement joins TRBV5-1 to TRBJ2-7; a weak D match, TRBD1 (5 bases). Germline CDR1 reads SGHRS; CDR2 reads YFSETQ. This CDR3 spans 14 amino acids. The V gene lost 0 bases and the J gene lost 6 bases, with 13 bases spanning the gap. The CDR3 is CASSLGQGWGEQYF. CDR3 DNA: TGCGCCAGCAGCTTGGGGCAGGGATGGGGCGAGCAGTACTTC. Full variable domain (remainder filled in from reference TRBV5-1 and TRBJ2-7): KAGVTQTPRYLIKTRGQQVTLSCSPISGHRSVSWYQQTPGQGLQFLFEYFSETQRNKGNFPGRFSGRQFSNSRSEMNVSTLELGDSALYLCASSLGQGWGEQYFGPGTRLTVT.

This chain connects TRBV5-6 to TRBJ2-4; D possibly corresponds to TRBD2 (6 bases). Per germline, CDR1 SGHDT and CDR2 YYEEEE. Trimming took off 5 bases at V and 6 bases at J, with 18 bases between the two ends. The CDR3 runs to 15 residues. The CDR3 loop reads CASRTWAGLRNIQYF. The CDR3 DNA reads as TGTGCCAGCAGGACTTGGGCGGGGCTCAGAAACATTCAGTACTTC.

CDR3 DNA sequence: TGTGCCAGCAGCCAGGTCGGCGGGTCGGCCACCGGGGAGCTGTTTTTT. Protein product: CASSQVGGSATGELFF. The genes are TRBV14 and TRBJ2-2; tentative D call: TRBD2 (5 bases). Germline V gives CDR1 SGHDN, CDR2 FVKESK. Trimming took 3 bases from V and 4 from J, leaving 15 bases between them. The CDR3 spans 16 residues.

This clone was counted between two and nine times. The V gene is TRBV27, the J gene TRBJ2-7; 11 nucleotides agree with TRBD1. The CDR3 totals 13 residues. V dropped 6 bases and J dropped 4; count of bases not matched to a gene: 2. Looked up from germline, CDR1 is MNHEY and CDR2 is SMNVEV (reference sequence). The CDR3 nucleotides read TGTGCCAGCAGGGGACAGGGGGAATACGAGCAGTACTTC. Residues: CASRGQGEYEQYF.

V is TRBV5-6 and J is TRBJ2-3, with 10 positions matching TRBD2. The CDR3 runs to 17 residues. CDR1 is SGHDT and CDR2 is YYEEEE in the germline V gene. J was trimmed by 7 bases and V by 4 bases; bases with no gene match: 15. The CDR3 nucleotides are TGTGCCAGCAGCCCCTTGGATACTAGCGGGATTGACAATACGCAGTATTTT. As protein: CASSPLDTSGIDNTQYF.

This chain connects TRBV15 to TRBJ2-7, with D possibly TRBD1 on 5 matching bases. V lost 4 bases and J lost 3, with 19 bases in between. Germline-derived CDR1 and CDR2 are LNHNV and YYDKDF (reference sequence). The CDR3 is 16 amino acids. CDR3 in DNA: TGTGCCACCAGCACTTCAACAGGAGTTGGATACTACGAGCAGTACTTC. Protein: CATSTSTGVGYYEQYF.

The genes are TRBV10-1 and TRBJ1-1; 8 bases align to TRBD1. V gave up 6 bases and J gave up 3 bases; unmatched junction bases: 6. The CDR3 is 14 amino acids. The germline gives CDR1 WNHNN, CDR2 SYGVQD (reference sequence). CDR3 amino acids: CASSPRQGYTEAFF. The CDR3 DNA is TGCGCCAGCAGCCCGAGACAGGGGTACACTGAAGCTTTCTTT.

Here the CDR3 reads CASSPGKGNTEAFF. The DNA for the CDR3 is TGTGCCAGCTCACCGGGTAAAGGGAACACTGAAGCTTTCTTT. The chain employs TRBV18 and TRBJ1-1; no clear D. V was pared by 3 bases and J by 1 base, with 9 bases between. This CDR3 is built from 14 residues. Germline V gene sequence: CDR1 KGHSH, CDR2 LQKENI.

This clone has a handful of counts. The chain couples TRBV9 to TRBJ2-5; D perhaps matches TRBD2 (5 bases). Trimming left V 4 bases short and J 0 bases short, with 7 bases between. The germline V gene has CDR1 SGDLS and CDR2 YYNGEE. The CDR3 has 13 residues. CDR3 nucleotide sequence: TGTGCCAGCAGCTCGGACTACCAAGAGACCCAGTACTTC. This gives the protein CASSSDYQETQYF. Complete variable domain (other parts from reference TRBV9 and TRBJ2-5): DSGVTQTPKHLITATGQRVTLRCSPRSGDLSVYWYQQSLDQGLQFLIQYYNGEERAKGNILERFSAQQFPDLHSELNLSSLELGDSALYFCASSSDYQETQYFGPGTRLLVL.

The chain uses TRBV4-1 and TRBJ2-7, with 7 bases aligning to TRBD1. V shed 4 bases and J 5 bases; nucleotides not matched to a gene: 2. Germline lookup yields CDR1 MGHRA and CDR2 YSYEKL. The CDR3 is 12 residues long. CDR3 DNA sequence: TGCGCCAGCAGCCCCCAGGGGGACGAGCAGTACTTC. This sequence encodes CASSPQGDEQYF.

This clone was counted once. This chain uses TRBV29-1 with TRBJ2-1; TRBD1 matches at 7 bases. V lost 3 bases and J lost 2; bases outside the gene matches: 7. CDR1 and CDR2 from the germline V gene are SQVTM and ANQGSEA. This CDR3 has 15 residues. As DNA, the CDR3 is TGCAGCGTTGATCCCGCAGGGGGTGCCTACAATGAGCAGTTCTTC. As protein: CSVDPAGGAYNEQFF.

The rearrangement joins TRBV11-2 to TRBJ2-3; tentatively, D is TRBD1 or TRBD2 (6 bases each). This CDR3 is built from 17 residues. CDR1 is SGHAT and CDR2 is FQNNGV in the germline V gene. Trimming took 4 bases from V and 4 from J, leaving 21 bases between them. The CDR3 DNA sequence: TGTGCCAGCAGCTCCCTTGGGGGGCTAGTGAGACCAGATACGCAGTATTTT. This sequence encodes CASSSLGGLVRPDTQYF.

V gene TRBV18 combines with J gene TRBJ2-5; TRBD1 is a possible D gene (6 bases). Trimming took off 5 bases at V and 5 bases at J, with 15 bases between the two ends. The CDR3 is made up of 14 amino acids. CDR1 is KGHSH and CDR2 is LQKENI in the germline V gene. The DNA of the CDR3 is TGTGCCAGCTCAGATCTACAGGGTGGGGAGACCCAGTACTTC. Protein: CASSDLQGGETQYF.

Concerning this clone: A read error may account for a junction end that differs from germline. The V gene is TRBV6-1, the J gene TRBJ2-2; D is uncertain. CDR3 size: 11 residues. Germline V lookup: CDR1 MNHNS, CDR2 SASEGT. Written as DNA, the CDR3 is TGTGCCAGCAGCGAAGAGTGGGAGCTGTTTTTT. This gives the protein CASSEEWELFF.

The gene calls are TRBV4-3 and TRBJ2-7; D is possibly TRBD1 (5 bases). The germline V and J ends were trimmed by 1 base and 4 bases, with 11 bases remaining between them. The CDR3 length is 14 residues. Per germline, CDR1 LGHNA and CDR2 YSLEER. This chain's CDR3 is CASSQAQGWYEQYF. Written as DNA, the CDR3 is TGCGCCAGCAGCCAAGCTCAGGGATGGTACGAGCAGTACTTC.

V and J are TRBV7-2 and TRBJ2-3; D unclear. The V end lost 3 bases, the J end lost 1 base, and 17 bases lay between the germline ends. The length of the CDR3 is 17 residues. In germline, CDR1 is SGHTA, CDR2 FQGNSA. CDR3 loop: CASSFGPVGSGTDTQYF. The CDR3 DNA reads as TGTGCCAGCAGCTTTGGGCCCGTAGGCTCGGGCACAGATACGCAGTATTTT.

The genes are TRBV2 and TRBJ2-1; D ambiguous. V was trimmed by 7 bases and J by 7 bases, leaving 20 bases between them. The CDR3 is 15 residues long. The V gene's germline CDR1 is SNHLY and CDR2 FYNNEI. The CDR3 here is CASKTDPADANEQFF. The CDR3 DNA follows: TGTGCCAGCAAGACGGACCCAGCCGACGCGAATGAGCAGTTCTTC. Together with reference TRBV2 and TRBJ2-1, the CDR3 gives the full variable domain: EPEVTQTPSHQVTQMGQEVILRCVPISNHLYFYWYRQILGQKVEFLVSFYNNEISEKSEIFDDQFSVERPDGSNFTLKIRSTKLEDSAMYFCASKTDPADANEQFFGPGTRLTVL.

The chain couples TRBV11-1 to TRBJ2-5; D remains unclear. The CDR3 is 13 residues long. The V end was cut by 5 bases, the J end by 4 bases, with 11 bases between. Germline lookup yields CDR1 SGHAT and CDR2 FQDESV (reference sequence). CDR3 protein: CASSQTPGETQYF. The DNA for the CDR3 is TGTGCCAGCAGCCAAACACCGGGAGAGACCCAGTACTTC.

The chain recombines TRBV6-1 with TRBJ1-4; 9 bases align to TRBD1. The trim removed 2 bases at V and 0 bases at J, leaving 10 bases unmatched. Germline lookup yields CDR1 MNHNS and CDR2 SASEGT. CDR3 size: 19 residues. The CDR3 here is CASSERRTGVVATNEKLFF. CDR3 coding DNA: TGTGCCAGCAGTGAAAGGAGGACAGGGGTTGTTGCAACTAATGAAAAACTGTTTTTT.

This clone was counted between two and nine times. The chain recombines TRBV6-5 with TRBJ2-1, with TRBD1 as a possible D gene (6 bases). V shed 5 bases and J shed 6 bases, with 8 bases lying between them. CDR3 size: 12 residues. In germline, CDR1 is MNHEY, CDR2 SVGAGI. In nucleotides, the CDR3 is TGTGCCAGCAGTGAACAGGGCAATGAGCAGTTCTTC. Its translation: CASSEQGNEQFF.

In DNA form, the CDR3 reads TGTGCCAGCAGCCCAACAGGGGGCTCCTACAATGAGCAGTTCTTC. Its translation is CASSPTGGSYNEQFF. V usage is TRBV9 and J usage is TRBJ2-1; 8 nucleotides align to TRBD1. V trimming: 4 bases; J trimming: 0 bases; junction bases outside the gene matches: 3. CDR1 SGDLS and CDR2 YYNGEE come from the germline V gene. CDR3 length: 15 residues.

The chain carries TRBV29-1 and TRBJ2-7; a weak D match, TRBD2 (6 bases). Trimming removed 5 bases from V and 0 bases from J, with 17 bases in between. This CDR3 is 15 amino acids long. Germline lookup yields CDR1 SQVTM and CDR2 ANQGSEA. DNA for the CDR3: TGCAGCGTTTATTCGGTGACTAGTGACTCCTACGAGCAGTACTTC. Its protein product is CSVYSVTSDSYEQYF.

The V gene is TRBV7-9, the J gene TRBJ1-2; no definite D call. With 3 bases removed from V and 4 bases from J, the gap between germline ends came to 9 bases. The CDR3 consists of 13 residues. CDR1 and CDR2 from the germline V gene are SEHNR and FQNEAQ (reference sequence). The CDR3 coding sequence is TGTGCCAGCAGCTTCGGCACGGCCTATGGCTACACCTTC. Translation: CASSFGTAYGYTF.

The J gene is TRBJ1-2, the V gene TRBV28; the D is unclear. V dropped 5 bases and J dropped 7 bases, with 14 bases sitting between them. The CDR3 extends over 13 amino acids. Germline V gene data show CDR1 as MDHEN and CDR2 as SYDVKM. CDR3 coding DNA: TGTGCCAGCAGTCGACCGGGAAACGGTGGCTACACCTTC. This encodes CASSRPGNGGYTF.

Only one count was recorded for this clone. V and J are TRBV5-1 and TRBJ2-3; D not certain. The V and J ends lost 1 base and 0 bases respectively, with 6 bases between them. This CDR3 is 14 amino acids long. Germline CDR1 reads SGHRS; CDR2 reads YFSETQ. CDR3 sequence: CASSLTSSTDTQYF. The CDR3 coding sequence is TGCGCCAGCAGCTTGACATCTAGCACAGATACGCAGTATTTT. The entire variable domain, with the rest obtained from reference TRBV5-1 and TRBJ2-3, is as follows: KAGVTQTPRYLIKTRGQQVTLSCSPISGHRSVSWYQQTPGQGLQFLFEYFSETQRNKGNFPGRFSGRQFSNSRSEMNVSTLELGDSALYLCASSLTSSTDTQYFGPGTRLTVL.

The chain couples TRBV5-1 to TRBJ1-3; a weak D match, TRBD1 (6 bases). The CDR3 extends over 12 amino acids. Trimming cost V 0 bases and J 8 bases, with 6 bases left between them. Germline assignment: CDR1 SGHRS and CDR2 YFSETQ. The CDR3 is CASSLEGDTIYF. The CDR3 DNA is TGCGCCAGCAGCTTGGAGGGGGACACCATATATTTT.

This clone was counted between two and nine times. This same CDR3 is encoded by further DNA sequences in the sample. The rearrangement joins TRBV7-8 to TRBJ2-7, with no clear D. Germline V gives CDR1 SGHVS, CDR2 FQNEAQ. There are 12 residues in the CDR3. Trimming took 5 bases from V and 7 from J, leaving 12 bases between them. The CDR3 DNA reads as TGTGCCAGCAGCCTAGATCGGATGGAGCAGTACTTC. Translating it yields CASSLDRMEQYF.